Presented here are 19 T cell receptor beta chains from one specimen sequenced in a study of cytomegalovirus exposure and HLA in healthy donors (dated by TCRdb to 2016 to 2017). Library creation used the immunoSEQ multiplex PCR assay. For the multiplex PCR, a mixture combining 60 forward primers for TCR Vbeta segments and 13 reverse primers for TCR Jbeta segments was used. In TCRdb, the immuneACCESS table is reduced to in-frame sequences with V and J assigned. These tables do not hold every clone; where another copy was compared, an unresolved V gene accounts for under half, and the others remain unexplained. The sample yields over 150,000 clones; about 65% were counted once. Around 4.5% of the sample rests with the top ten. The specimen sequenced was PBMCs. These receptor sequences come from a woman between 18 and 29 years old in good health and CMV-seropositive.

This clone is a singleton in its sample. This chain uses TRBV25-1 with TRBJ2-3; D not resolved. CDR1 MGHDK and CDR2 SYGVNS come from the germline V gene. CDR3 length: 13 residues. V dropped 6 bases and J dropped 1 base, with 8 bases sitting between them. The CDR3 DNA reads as TGTGCCAGCAGCTCGGTAGGCACAGATACGCAGTATTTT. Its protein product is CASSSVGTDTQYF.

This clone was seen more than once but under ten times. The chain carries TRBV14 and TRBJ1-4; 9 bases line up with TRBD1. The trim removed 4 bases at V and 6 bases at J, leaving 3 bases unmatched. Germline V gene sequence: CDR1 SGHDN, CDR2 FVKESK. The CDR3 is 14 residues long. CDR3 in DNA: TGTGCCAGCAGCCTCGGACAGGGGCATGAAAAACTGTTTTTT. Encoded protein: CASSLGQGHEKLFF.

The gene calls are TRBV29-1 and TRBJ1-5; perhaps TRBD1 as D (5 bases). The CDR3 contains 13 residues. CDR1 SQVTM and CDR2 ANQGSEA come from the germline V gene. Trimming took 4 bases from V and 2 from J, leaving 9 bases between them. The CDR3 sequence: CSVGRGGNQPQHF. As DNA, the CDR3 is TGCAGCGTTGGGAGGGGAGGCAATCAGCCCCAGCATTTT.

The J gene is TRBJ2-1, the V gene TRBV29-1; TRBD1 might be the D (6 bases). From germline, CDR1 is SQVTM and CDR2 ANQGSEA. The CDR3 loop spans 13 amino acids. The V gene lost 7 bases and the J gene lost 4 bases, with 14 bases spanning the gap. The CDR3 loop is CSGGQGTYNEQFF. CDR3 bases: TGCAGCGGCGGTCAGGGGACATACAATGAGCAGTTCTTC.

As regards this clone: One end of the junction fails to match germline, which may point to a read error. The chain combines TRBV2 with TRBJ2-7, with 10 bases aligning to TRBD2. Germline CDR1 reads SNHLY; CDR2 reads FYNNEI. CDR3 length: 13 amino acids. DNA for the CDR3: TGTGCCAGTACTAGCGGGATGTCCTACGAGCGGTACTTC. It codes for CASTSGMSYERYF.

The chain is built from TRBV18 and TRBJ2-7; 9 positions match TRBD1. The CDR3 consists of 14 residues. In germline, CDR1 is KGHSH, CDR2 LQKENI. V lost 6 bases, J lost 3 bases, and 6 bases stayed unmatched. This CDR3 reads CASSSGTGNYEQYF. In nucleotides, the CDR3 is TGTGCCAGCTCGTCCGGGACAGGGAACTACGAGCAGTACTTC.

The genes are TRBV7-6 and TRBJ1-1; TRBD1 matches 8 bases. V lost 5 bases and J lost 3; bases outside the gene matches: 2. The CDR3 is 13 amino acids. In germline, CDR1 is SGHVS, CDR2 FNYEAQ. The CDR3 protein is CASSGQGYTEAFF. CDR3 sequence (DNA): TGTGCCAGCAGCGGACAGGGTTACACTGAAGCTTTCTTT.

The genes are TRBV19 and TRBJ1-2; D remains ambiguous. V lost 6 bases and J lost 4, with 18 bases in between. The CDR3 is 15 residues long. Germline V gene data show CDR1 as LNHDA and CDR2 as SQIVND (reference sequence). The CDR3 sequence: CASRDQGSGLYGYTF. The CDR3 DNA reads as TGTGCCAGTAGAGATCAAGGGTCAGGACTCTATGGCTACACCTTC.

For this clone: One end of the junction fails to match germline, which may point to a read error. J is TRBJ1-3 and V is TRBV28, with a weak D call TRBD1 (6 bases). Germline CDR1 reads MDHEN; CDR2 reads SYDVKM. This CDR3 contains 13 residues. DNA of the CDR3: TGTGCCAGCAGTTTAACGGGGGGCCTTTCATCCCATTTT. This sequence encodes CASSLTGGLSSHF.

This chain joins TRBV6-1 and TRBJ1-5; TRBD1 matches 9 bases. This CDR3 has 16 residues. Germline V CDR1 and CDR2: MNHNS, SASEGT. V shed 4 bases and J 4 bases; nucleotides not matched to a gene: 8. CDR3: CASSADRGHLNQPQHF. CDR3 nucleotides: TGTGCCAGCAGTGCGGACAGGGGCCATCTAAATCAGCCCCAGCATTTT.

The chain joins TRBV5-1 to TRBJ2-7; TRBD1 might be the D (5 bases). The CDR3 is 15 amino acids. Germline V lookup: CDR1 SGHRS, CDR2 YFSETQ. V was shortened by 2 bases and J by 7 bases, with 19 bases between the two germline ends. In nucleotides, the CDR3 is TGCGCCAGCAGCTTTACCGGGCCAGGGCTAGAAGAGCAGTACTTC. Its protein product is CASSFTGPGLEEQYF.

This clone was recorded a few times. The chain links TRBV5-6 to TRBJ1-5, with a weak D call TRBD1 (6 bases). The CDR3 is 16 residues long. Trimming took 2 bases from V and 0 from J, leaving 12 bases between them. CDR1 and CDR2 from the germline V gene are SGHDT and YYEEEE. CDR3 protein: CASSLQGHRSNQPQHF. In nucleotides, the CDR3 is TGTGCCAGCAGCTTACAGGGACACCGTAGCAATCAGCCCCAGCATTTT.

The CDR3 protein is CASSLTSQGTRAEAFF. CDR3 DNA sequence: TGCGCCAGCAGCTTGACCTCCCAGGGGACGAGGGCTGAAGCTTTCTTT. V is TRBV5-1 and J is TRBJ1-1; weak D call: TRBD1 (6 bases). V lost 1 base to trimming and J lost 6 bases, with 19 bases between them. CDR3 length: 16 residues. Germline assignment: CDR1 SGHRS and CDR2 YFSETQ.

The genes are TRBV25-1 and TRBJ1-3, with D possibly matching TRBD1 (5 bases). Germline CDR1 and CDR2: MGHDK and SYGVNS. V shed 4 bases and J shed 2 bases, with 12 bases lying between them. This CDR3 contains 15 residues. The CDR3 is CASSGAGSPGNTIYF. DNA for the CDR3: TGTGCCAGCAGTGGGGCAGGGTCGCCTGGAAACACCATATATTTT.

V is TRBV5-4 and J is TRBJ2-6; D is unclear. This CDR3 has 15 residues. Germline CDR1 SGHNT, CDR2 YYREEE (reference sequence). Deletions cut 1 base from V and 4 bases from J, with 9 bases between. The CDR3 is CASSLRGAGANVLTF. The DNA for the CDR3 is TGTGCCAGCAGCTTGAGAGGTGCCGGGGCCAACGTCCTGACTTTC.

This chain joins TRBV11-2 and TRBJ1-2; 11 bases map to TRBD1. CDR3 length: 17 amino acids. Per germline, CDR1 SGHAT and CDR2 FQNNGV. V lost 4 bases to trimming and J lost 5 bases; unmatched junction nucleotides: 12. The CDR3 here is CASSSRGYGQGAYGYTF. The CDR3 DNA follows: TGTGCCAGCAGCTCAAGGGGGTATGGACAGGGGGCTTATGGCTACACCTTC.

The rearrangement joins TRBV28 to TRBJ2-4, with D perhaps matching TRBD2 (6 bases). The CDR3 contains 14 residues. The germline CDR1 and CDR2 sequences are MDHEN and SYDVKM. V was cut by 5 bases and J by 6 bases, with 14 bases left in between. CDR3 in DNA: TGTGCCAGCAGTCTCGGAGGGCAGGGAAACATTCAGTACTTC. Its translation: CASSLGGQGNIQYF.

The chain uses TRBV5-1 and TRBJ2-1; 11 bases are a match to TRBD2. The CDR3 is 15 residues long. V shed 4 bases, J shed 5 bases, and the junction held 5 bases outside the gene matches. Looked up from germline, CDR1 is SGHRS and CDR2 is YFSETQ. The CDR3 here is CASSAGTSGNNEQFF. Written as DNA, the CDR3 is TGCGCCAGCAGCGCCGGGACTAGCGGCAACAATGAGCAGTTCTTC.

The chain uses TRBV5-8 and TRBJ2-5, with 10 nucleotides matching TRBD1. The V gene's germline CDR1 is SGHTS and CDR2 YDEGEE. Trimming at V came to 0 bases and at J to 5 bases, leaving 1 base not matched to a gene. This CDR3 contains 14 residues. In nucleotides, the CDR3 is TGTGCCAGCAGCTTGGGACAGGGGGCGGAGACCCAGTACTTC. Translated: CASSLGQGAETQYF.